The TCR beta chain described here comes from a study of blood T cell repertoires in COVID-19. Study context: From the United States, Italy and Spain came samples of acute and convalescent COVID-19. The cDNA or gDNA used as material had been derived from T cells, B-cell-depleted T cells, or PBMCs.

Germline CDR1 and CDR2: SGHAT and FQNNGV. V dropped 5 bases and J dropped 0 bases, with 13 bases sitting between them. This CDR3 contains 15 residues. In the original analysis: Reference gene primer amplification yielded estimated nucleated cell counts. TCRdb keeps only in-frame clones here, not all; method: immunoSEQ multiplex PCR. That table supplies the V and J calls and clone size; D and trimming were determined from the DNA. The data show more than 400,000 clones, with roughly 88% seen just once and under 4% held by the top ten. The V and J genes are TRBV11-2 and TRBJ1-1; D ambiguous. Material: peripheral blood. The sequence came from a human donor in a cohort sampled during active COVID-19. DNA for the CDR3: TGTGCCAGCAGCCCGCGATCATTCATGAACACTGAAGCTTTCTTT. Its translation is CASSPRSFMNTEAFF. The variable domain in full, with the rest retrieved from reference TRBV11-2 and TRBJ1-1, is EAGVAQSPRYKIIEKRQSVAFWCNPISGHATLYWYQQILGQGPKLLIQFQNNGVVDDSQLPKDRFSAERLKGVDSTLKIQPAKLEDSAVYLCASSPRSFMNTEAFFGQGTRLTVV.